The 21 T cell receptor beta chains reported below all come from one sample, sequenced in a study of T cell responses to AZD1222 COVID-19 vaccine listed by TCRdb under 2021. The time point label, as the study defines it: baseline before first vaccination. Library prep was done by the immunoSEQ multiplex PCR assay. As stored in TCRdb, this immuneACCESS dataset retains in-frame rearrangements with V and J assigned. A fraction of the clones does not appear; measured against another copy, unresolved V genes explain less than half of the discrepancy, and the remainder lacks a known reason. In this sample the table shows over 110,000 clones, roughly 92% of which occur a single time. The ten largest account for roughly 1.8% of the sample. This specimen was peripheral blood, taken on day 0 of AZD1222 vaccination. These receptors came from an adult in good health.

This chain connects TRBV9 to TRBJ2-1; D not certain. Germline-derived CDR1 and CDR2 are SGDLS and YYNGEE. The CDR3 runs 16 residues. V lost 0 bases, J lost 5 bases, and 15 bases lay in between. CDR3 in DNA: TGTGCCAGCAGCGTAGGGGTAAGGCTAGTGGACAATGAGCAGTTCTTC. It specifies CASSVGVRLVDNEQFF.

The V call is TRBV7-6, the J call TRBJ1-3; no firm D call. Trimming pared 2 bases from V and 1 base from J, leaving 6 bases between. From germline, CDR1 is SGHVS and CDR2 FNYEAQ. The CDR3 is 14 residues long. For the CDR3, the DNA is TGTGCCAGCAGCTTAAGGGTTTCTGGAAACACCATATATTTT. It translates to CASSLRVSGNTIYF.

The chain carries TRBV6-5 and TRBJ2-1; D possibly corresponds to TRBD2 (6 bases). Trimming removed 5 bases at V and 12 bases at J, with 17 bases between. The CDR3 contains 13 residues. The V gene's germline CDR1 is MNHEY and CDR2 SVGAGI. The chain's CDR3 is CASSPRLTEGQFF. In DNA form, the CDR3 reads TGTGCCAGCAGTCCCCGTTTAACGGAGGGGCAGTTCTTC.

The chain couples TRBV24-1 to TRBJ2-7; tentatively, D is TRBD1 (5 bases). The ends were cut back, 3 bases at V and 2 bases at J, with 7 bases in the middle. The V gene's germline CDR1 is KGHDR and CDR2 SFDVKD. The CDR3 runs to 13 residues. CDR3 loop: CATSDPGTYEQYF. CDR3 coding DNA: TGTGCCACCAGTGATCCAGGGACCTACGAGCAGTACTTC.

This rearrangement joins TRBV6-5 to TRBJ1-4; D gene uncertain. This CDR3 contains 14 residues. The V gene's germline CDR1 is MNHEY and CDR2 SVGAGI. The V end lost 6 bases, the J end lost 8 bases, and 16 bases lay between the germline ends. The CDR3 nucleotides are TGTGCCAGCAGAGCAGGATTCCCGTCCGAAAAACTGTTTTTT. This sequence encodes CASRAGFPSEKLFF.

CDR3 in amino acids: CASSILGNSYEQYF. The CDR3 bases are TGTGCCAGTAGTATATTAGGTAACTCCTACGAGCAGTACTTC. The V and J genes are TRBV19 and TRBJ2-7; no clear D gene. Germline V gives CDR1 LNHDA, CDR2 SQIVND (reference sequence). The V end was cut by 2 bases, the J end by 0 bases, with 8 bases between. This CDR3 comprises 14 residues.

The chain recombines TRBV6-5 with TRBJ2-2; perhaps TRBD1 as D (5 bases). This CDR3 region has 14 residues. V lost 6 bases, J lost 4 bases, and 12 bases lay in between. Germline CDR1 and CDR2: MNHEY and SVGAGI. CDR3 sequence (DNA): TGTGCCAGCAGGCTTGCAGGGATCACCGGGGAGCTGTTTTTT. Its protein product is CASRLAGITGELFF.

The V call is TRBV28, the J call TRBJ1-2, with 9 bases identical to TRBD1. J gave up 4 bases and V 5 bases, and 14 bases lay outside the gene matches. Germline V CDR1 and CDR2: MDHEN, SYDVKM. This CDR3 spans 17 amino acids. The CDR3 region has the DNA TGTGCCAGCAGTCTCAGACAGGGGGTAAGACAAGTCTATGGCTACACCTTC. Residues: CASSLRQGVRQVYGYTF.

V and J are TRBV28 and TRBJ2-1; 7 nucleotides agree with TRBD2. The CDR3 runs 16 residues. CDR1 and CDR2 from the germline V gene are MDHEN and SYDVKM. Losses at the gene ends were 5 bases for V and 8 bases for J; bases not matched to a gene: 15. The CDR3 region is CASSREGYGSRDEQFF. The CDR3 bases are TGTGCCAGCAGTAGGGAGGGGTACGGGAGTCGAGATGAGCAGTTCTTC.

This chain joins TRBV9 and TRBJ1-3; D is undetermined. CDR3 length equals 13 residues. Germline loops: CDR1 SGDLS, CDR2 YYNGEE. Deletions cut 4 bases from V and 3 bases from J, with 8 bases between. The CDR3 region is CASSIRVGNTIYF. DNA of the CDR3: TGTGCCAGCAGCATTCGGGTTGGAAACACCATATATTTT.

The chain combines TRBV19 with TRBJ2-7; D possibly corresponds to TRBD2 (7 bases). Germline V gene lookup returns CDR1 LNHDA and CDR2 SQIVND (reference sequence). V lost 10 bases and J lost 3, with 22 bases in between. This CDR3 contains 15 residues. In DNA form, the CDR3 reads TGTGCCACCCAAGGGGGGAGGGCCGGCTTCTACGAGCAGTACTTC. This translates into CATQGGRAGFYEQYF. The complete variable domain, with remaining parts taken from reference TRBV19 and TRBJ2-7, reads DGGITQSPKYLFRKEGQNVTLSCEQNLNHDAMYWYRQDPGQGLRLIYYSQIVNDFQKGDIAEGYSVSREKKESFPLTVTSAQKNPTAFYLCATQGGRAGFYEQYFGPGTRLTVT.

The chain employs TRBV10-1 and TRBJ1-4; unclear D gene. Germline loops: CDR1 WNHNN, CDR2 SYGVQD (reference sequence). The CDR3 spans 14 residues. Trimming pared 3 bases from V and 7 bases from J, leaving 12 bases between. The CDR3 DNA reads as TGCGCCAGCAGTGACCCCGGACGGGGTGAAAAACTGTTTTTT. This codes for CASSDPGRGEKLFF.

This chain uses TRBV28 with TRBJ1-4, with D possibly being TRBD1 (5 bases). The CDR3 is 15 residues long. Trimming pared 9 bases from V and 4 bases from J, leaving 18 bases between. Germline V gives CDR1 MDHEN, CDR2 SYDVKM. CDR3 bases: TGTGCCAGTTCCCTCCCGGGACTCGGTAATGAAAAACTGTTTTTT. Translation: CASSLPGLGNEKLFF.

The rearrangement links TRBV4-1 to TRBJ1-2; D is possibly TRBD1 (5 bases). CDR1 and CDR2 from the germline V gene are MGHRA and YSYEKL. The CDR3 consists of 14 residues. Trimming shortened V by 4 bases and J by 6 bases, and 15 bases separated the two germline ends. The CDR3 DNA is TGCGCCAGCAGCCTACGGATACTGGACAATGGCTACACCTTC. The encoded protein is CASSLRILDNGYTF.

V is TRBV12-3 or TRBV12-4 and J is TRBJ1-5; D unresolved. Trimming pared 3 bases from V and 7 bases from J, leaving 7 bases between. CDR3 length equals 12 residues. In nucleotides, the CDR3 is TGTGCCAGCAGTTTGGCCTGGCAGCCCCAGCATTTT. The encoded protein is CASSLAWQPQHF.

The chain recombines TRBV13 with TRBJ2-7; D gene unclear. CDR3 size: 10 residues. Germline V gene lookup returns CDR1 PRHDT and CDR2 FYEKMQ (reference sequence). Trimming removed 4 bases from V and 7 bases from J, with 5 bases in between. CDR3 bases: TGTGCCAGCAGCTCTTTTGAGCAGTACTTC. Translating gives CASSSFEQYF.

This chain links TRBV5-1 with TRBJ1-2, with D unresolved. V was clipped by 4 bases and J by 6 bases, with 16 bases between them. CDR1 is SGHRS, CDR2 YFSETQ, per germline. CDR3 length: 14 residues. The DNA for the CDR3 is TGCGCCAGCAGCGCCCGCGGGCCCGGGGATGGCTACACCTTC. It yields the protein CASSARGPGDGYTF. The full variable domain, with the rest looked up from reference TRBV5-1 and TRBJ1-2, is KAGVTQTPRYLIKTRGQQVTLSCSPISGHRSVSWYQQTPGQGLQFLFEYFSETQRNKGNFPGRFSGRQFSNSRSEMNVSTLELGDSALYLCASSARGPGDGYTFGSGTRLTVV.

The rearrangement joins TRBV7-8 to TRBJ1-1; D remains ambiguous. V gave up 5 bases and J gave up 4 bases, with 14 bases separating them. The CDR3 totals 14 residues. The germline CDR1 and CDR2 sequences are SGHVS and FQNEAQ. Here the CDR3 reads CASSLRRAGTEAFF. As DNA, the CDR3 is TGTGCCAGCAGCCTTCGGAGGGCGGGCACTGAAGCTTTCTTT.

The gene calls are TRBV5-1 and TRBJ2-7; 10 bases match TRBD2. There are 18 residues in the CDR3. The trim removed 0 bases at V and 1 base at J, leaving 10 bases unmatched. Germline V lookup: CDR1 SGHRS, CDR2 YFSETQ. CDR3 protein: CASSLVRASGSRSYEQYF. The CDR3 DNA is TGCGCCAGCAGCTTGGTGAGGGCTAGCGGGAGTCGTTCCTACGAGCAGTACTTC.

The chain combines TRBV15 with TRBJ2-3; D call uncertain. Germline CDR1 LNHNV, CDR2 YYDKDF (reference sequence). This CDR3 contains 14 residues. Trimming removed 1 base at V and 2 bases at J, with 7 bases between. The CDR3 nucleotides are TGTGCCACCAGCAGAGTTGTCTTCACAGATACGCAGTATTTT. It specifies CATSRVVFTDTQYF.

The chain carries TRBV7-9 and TRBJ1-4, with no clear D. With 4 bases removed from V and 10 bases from J, the gap between germline ends came to 16 bases. CDR3 size: 14 residues. Germline lookup yields CDR1 SEHNR and CDR2 FQNEAQ (reference sequence). CDR3 coding DNA: TGTGCCAGCAGCTCCGGACCCCCGGAGGGAAAACTGTTTTTT. Translated: CASSSGPPEGKLFF.